This T cell receptor (beta chain) was recorded in a study of T cell repertoires in cytomegalovirus infection. There are a few counts of this clonotype. The antigen is unknown. TCRdb called the reads again in MiXCR, with one record for every CDR3 protein. In the table there are 750,000 to 950,000 distinct CDR3 sequences, about 29% of which are singletons. Overall study findings and caveats: HLA-C-restricted CMV clonotypes gave the most frequent clonotype in two of eight donors.

The source of this sequence is a human donor in good health (CMV status not recorded). Some clones in this sample may be carry-over from other donors' samples. The sample here was cultured CD8+ T cells from PBMCs, taken from culture after CMV antigen stimulation.

The CDR3 protein is CASSVGTGRAYEQYF. As DNA, the CDR3 is TGTGCCAGCAGCGTCGGGACAGGCCGTGCCTACGAGCAGTACTTC. The rearrangement joins TRBV7-9 to TRBJ2-7; 8 bases fit TRBD1. The J segment lost 2 bases and the V segment lost 5 bases, leaving 8 bases of the junction unmatched. This CDR3 is 15 amino acids long. From germline, CDR1 is SEHNR and CDR2 FQNEAQ (reference sequence).